The present T cell receptor beta chain was sequenced within a study of identical twins. TCRdb re-called the 5' RACE reads with MiXCR, one entry per CDR3 protein. The top ten clones hold 4% to 5.5% of a sample with roughly 750,000 distinct CDR3 sequences, around 20% of them seen once. This clonotype was counted only a few times. There were only healthy Caucasians among the donors. The germline gives CDR1 SNHLY, CDR2 FYNNEI. Trimming shortened V by 4 bases and J by 5 bases, and 9 bases separated the two germline ends. CDR3 length: 13 residues. These same records also appear under a second study, on T cells expressing NK-cell markers. That report notes: There were several donors in whom these clonotypes also led the CD3+CD56-NKG2C+ fraction.

Sequencing used PBMCs. This TCR was recovered from a woman younger than 35 in good health. The chain has TRBV2 and TRBJ2-1; tentatively, D is TRBD2 (6 bases). The CDR3 DNA reads TGTGCCAGCAGTGCGGGACTGAACAATGAGCAGTTCTTC. This sequence encodes CASSAGLNNEQFF.